This T cell receptor beta chain came from a study of cytomegalovirus exposure and HLA in healthy donors. Study as a whole: Genetic ancestry analysis placed around 76% of the 300 to 500 donors that were genotyped in the Caucasian-associated cluster. General study findings and limits: It was assumed in the presence/absence analyses that sequencing depth was roughly uniform across donors. Several V segments, TRBV6-2 and TRBV6-3 among them, could not be told apart and were dropped.

It was with 60 Vbeta and 13 Jbeta primers that the PCR ran. Some clones are missing from TCRdb's copy, which holds only in-frame ones; the method was immunoSEQ multiplex PCR. Found here are fewer than 250,000 clones, nearly 80% of them singletons; the top ten hold 1.5% to 2%. The donors were healthy bone marrow donors. The CDR3 loop spans 14 amino acids. CDR1 and CDR2 from the germline V gene are KGHSH and LQKENI. J gave up 8 bases and V 3 bases, and 8 bases lay outside the gene matches. Comments on this clone: Its specificity is unknown.

The sequencing sample was made of PBMCs. The chain recombines TRBV18 with TRBJ1-2, with 8 bases aligning to TRBD1. The receptor was derived from a male donor in good health and CMV-seronegative. The CDR3 sequence is CASSPKTGVEGYTF. As DNA, the CDR3 is TGTGCCAGCTCACCCAAGACAGGGGTGGAAGGCTACACCTTC. Together with reference TRBV18 and TRBJ1-2, the CDR3 gives the full variable domain: NAGVMQNPRHLVRRRGQEARLRCSPMKGHSHVYWYRQLPEEGLKFMVYLQKENIIDESGMPKERFSAEFPKEGPSILRIQQVVRGDSAAYFCASSPKTGVEGYTFGSGTRLTVV.